These 18 T cell receptor beta chains were sequenced from one sample in a study of T cell repertoires in cytomegalovirus infection (dated by TCRdb to the late 2010s). TCRdb names Illumina HiSeq 1500 as the instrument used. The public reads were quality trimmed at Q25 with fastp and then assembled into clones with MiXCR by TCRdb, keeping productive beta chains. CDR3 protein sequences are deduplicated, and each keeps its most common genes and DNA. The sample includes approximately 150,000 distinct CDR3 sequences, with about 20% observed a single time. Of the sample, more than 25% falls within the top ten clones. In the paper's terms, the treatment or condition label means: in vitro stimulation with specific CMV peptide epitopes to enrich CMV-specific T cells. Antigen specificity for these receptors is unknown. Source: CD8+ T cells from cultured PBMCs, taken from culture after CMV antigen stimulation. These receptors originate from a human donor in good health (CMV status not recorded). Some clones in this sample may be carry-over from other donors' samples.

This clonotype has only a few counts. The chain employs TRBV28 and TRBJ2-7; no clear D. The germline V and J ends were trimmed by 2 bases and 1 base, with 15 bases remaining between them. The germline V gene has CDR1 MDHEN and CDR2 SYDVKM. The CDR3 contains 16 residues. The CDR3 nucleotides read TGTGCCAGCAGTTTAGGGGTTGTGGACCATTCCTACGAGCAGTACTTC. Its translation is CASSLGVVDHSYEQYF.

This clonotype has more than one count but fewer than ten. The rearrangement joins TRBV4-3 to TRBJ1-1, with 7 bases lining up with TRBD1. Germline-derived CDR1 and CDR2 are LGHNA and YSLEER. The CDR3 totals 16 residues. The V gene end was trimmed by 3 bases and the J gene end by 4 bases; junction bases not matched to a gene: 11. The CDR3, as DNA: TGCGCCAGCAGCCATGGGGTGCAGGGGGGGTTCACTGAAGCTTTCTTT. Protein: CASSHGVQGGFTEAFF.

This clonotype has more than one count but fewer than ten. The chain employs TRBV2 and TRBJ1-1, with TRBD1 matching 10 bases. The CDR3 sequence is 16 residues long. The V segment lost 10 bases and the J segment 1 base; nucleotides outside the gene matches: 12. Per the germline V gene, CDR1 is SNHLY and CDR2 is FYNNEI. The CDR3 sequence is CATIGQGDGTNTEAFF. The CDR3 nucleotides read TGTGCCACCATCGGACAGGGGGATGGGACGAACACTGAAGCTTTCTTT.

The chain employs TRBV7-3 and TRBJ2-4; D is unresolved. Per the germline V gene, CDR1 is SGHTA and CDR2 is FQGTGA. This CDR3 is 13 amino acids long. V gave up 0 bases and J gave up 13 bases, with 13 bases separating them. As DNA, the CDR3 is TGTGCCAGCAGCTTAACGGCCTGGTCTCCACAGTACTTC. Encoded protein: CASSLTAWSPQYF.

This clonotype was detected only a few times. This chain links TRBV7-9 with TRBJ1-1; D not certain. Germline V gene lookup returns CDR1 SEHNR and CDR2 FQNEAQ (reference sequence). Trimming left V 3 bases short and J 7 bases short, with 15 bases between. CDR3 length: 14 residues. The CDR3 DNA follows: TGTGCCAGCAGCTTCAGCCTGGCCCCTAATGAAGCTTTCTTT. It encodes CASSFSLAPNEAFF.

Details on this clonotype: One end of the junction is discordant with germline, which a read error may explain. The chain links TRBV6-2 or TRBV6-3 to TRBJ2-7; 9 bases map to TRBD1. CDR3 length: 16 residues. From germline, CDR1 is MNHEY and CDR2 SVGEGT. The CDR3 DNA is TGTGCCCGCAGTTACGTCGGGACAGGGTCCCCCTACGAGCAGTACTTC. It encodes CARSYVGTGSPYEQYF.

The table lists this clonotype with many counts. This chain connects TRBV12-5 to TRBJ1-2; tentatively, D is TRBD1 (5 bases). Germline V gene data show CDR1 as LGHNT and CDR2 as FRNRAP. The CDR3 is 17 residues long. Trimming took 2 bases from V and 7 from J, leaving 23 bases between them. CDR3: CASGLPRDPTGRGGYTF. CDR3 DNA: TGTGCTAGTGGTTTGCCGCGAGACCCGACGGGACGGGGTGGCTACACCTTC.

The J gene is TRBJ2-6, the V gene TRBV19, with 7 positions matching TRBD1. Germline V CDR1 and CDR2: LNHDA, SQIVND (reference sequence). The CDR3 spans 16 residues. J gave up 1 base and V 5 bases, and 5 bases lay outside the gene matches. CDR3 region: CASSPLTGSGANVLTF. DNA for the CDR3: TGTGCCAGTAGTCCCCTGACAGGGTCTGGGGCCAACGTCCTGACTTTC.

The chain carries TRBV29-1 and TRBJ1-2; D not resolved. CDR1 SQVTM and CDR2 ANQGSEA come from the germline V gene. Trimming shortened V by 0 bases and J by 0 bases, and 11 bases separated the two germline ends. The CDR3 runs 15 residues. This CDR3 is CSVEDNTRANYGYTF. In DNA form, the CDR3 reads TGCAGCGTTGAAGATAATACCAGAGCTAACTATGGCTACACCTTC.

The chain employs TRBV7-8 and TRBJ1-1, with 8 bases identical to TRBD1. This CDR3 is 14 amino acids long. Germline V gene data show CDR1 as SGHVS and CDR2 as FQNEAQ. V lost 8 bases to trimming and J lost 5 bases; unmatched junction nucleotides: 10. In nucleotides, the CDR3 is TGTGCCAGCGACCGGTCAGGGGGCGGAACTGAAGCTTTCTTT. Its protein is CASDRSGGGTEAFF. Together with reference TRBV7-8 and TRBJ1-1, the CDR3 gives the full variable domain: GAGVSQSPRYKVAKRGQDVALRCDPISGHVSLFWYQQALGQGPEFLTYFQNEAQLDKSGLPSDRFFAERPEGSVSTLKIQRTQQEDSAVYLCASDRSGGGTEAFFGQGTRLTVV.

The rearrangement uses TRBV7-8 and TRBJ2-1; D is ambiguous. Trimming took 5 bases from V and 6 from J, leaving 14 bases between them. The CDR3 sequence is 14 residues long. CDR1 is SGHVS, CDR2 FQNEAQ, per germline. The CDR3 is CASSPIIVGNEQFF. The CDR3 bases are TGTGCCAGCAGCCCCATCATCGTGGGCAATGAGCAGTTCTTC. Filled out from reference TRBV7-8 and TRBJ2-1, the complete variable domain reads GAGVSQSPRYKVAKRGQDVALRCDPISGHVSLFWYQQALGQGPEFLTYFQNEAQLDKSGLPSDRFFAERPEGSVSTLKIQRTQQEDSAVYLCASSPIIVGNEQFFGPGTRLTVL.

The rearrangement links TRBV7-9 to TRBJ1-2; D not certain. The germline V gene encodes CDR1 SEHNR and CDR2 FQNEAQ (reference sequence). Deletions cut 5 bases from V and 0 bases from J, with 19 bases between. This CDR3 is 17 amino acids long. The CDR3 is CASSPLGPRAPNYGYTF. The CDR3 bases are TGTGCCAGCAGCCCCCTTGGGCCGCGAGCCCCTAACTATGGCTACACCTTC. Full variable domain (outside the CDR3, taken from reference TRBV7-9 and TRBJ1-2): DTGVSQNPRHKITKRGQNVTFRCDPISEHNRLYWYRQTLGQGPEFLTYFQNEAQLEKSRLLSDRFSAERPKGSFSTLEIQRTEQGDSAMYLCASSPLGPRAPNYGYTFGSGTRLTVV.

This clonotype was seen once. The chain recombines TRBV14 with TRBJ2-1; 11 nucleotides align to TRBD2. With 3 bases clipped from V and 3 bases from J, the junction kept 7 bases outside the gene matches. CDR3 length: 17 amino acids. The V gene's germline CDR1 is SGHDN and CDR2 FVKESK. The CDR3 loop is CASSQILAGAYYNEQFF. The CDR3 DNA follows: TGTGCCAGCAGCCAGATACTAGCGGGGGCCTACTACAATGAGCAGTTCTTC.

The chain combines TRBV5-6 with TRBJ2-2, with D perhaps given as TRBD1 or TRBD2 (5 bases each). V gave up 3 bases and J gave up 1 base, with 19 bases separating them. The CDR3 sequence is 18 residues long. In germline, CDR1 is SGHDT, CDR2 YYEEEE. CDR3 in amino acids: CASSSRTGTAENTGELFF. The DNA of the CDR3 is TGTGCCAGCAGCTCAAGGACCGGGACGGCGGAGAACACCGGGGAGCTGTTTTTT. Looking up the rest from reference TRBV5-6 and TRBJ2-2 gives the full variable domain: DAGVTQSPTHLIKTRGQQVTLRCSPKSGHDTVSWYQQALGQGPQFIFQYYEEEERQRGNFPDRFSGHQFPNYSSELNVNALLLGDSALYLCASSSRTGTAENTGELFFGEGSRLTVL.

V usage is TRBV7-8 and J usage is TRBJ1-5; D is unclear. Germline assignment: CDR1 SGHVS and CDR2 FQNEAQ. The V end lost 5 bases, the J end lost 4 bases, and 6 bases lay between the germline ends. This CDR3 comprises 12 residues. This CDR3 is CASSPVNQPQHF. In nucleotides, the CDR3 is TGTGCCAGCAGCCCGGTTAATCAGCCCCAGCATTTT.

V is TRBV7-3 and J is TRBJ1-1; D call uncertain. The germline V gene has CDR1 SGHTA and CDR2 FQGTGA. Trimming removed 0 bases from V and 3 bases from J, with 17 bases in between. This CDR3 spans 17 amino acids. The CDR3 DNA reads as TGTGCCAGCAGCTTAACAGGTCCCGCCGGGGTTGACACTGAAGCTTTCTTT. It translates to CASSLTGPAGVDTEAFF.

The V and J genes are TRBV4-1 and TRBJ2-7; D could derive from TRBD1 or TRBD2 (5 bases each). The CDR3 totals 14 residues. Germline assignment: CDR1 MGHRA and CDR2 YSYEKL. The V gene lost 0 bases and the J gene lost 6 bases, with 12 bases spanning the gap. CDR3 sequence reads: CASSQDPGAAEQYF. The CDR3, as DNA: TGCGCCAGCAGCCAAGACCCCGGGGCAGCCGAGCAGTACTTC.

This clonotype has a count of ten or more. This sequence joins TRBV7-8 and TRBJ2-1; D gene uncertain. This CDR3 region has 12 residues. The ends were cut back, 8 bases at V and 7 bases at J, with 12 bases in the middle. Germline V CDR1 and CDR2: SGHVS, FQNEAQ. The CDR3 DNA reads as TGTGCCAGCGCATTCCCCGCGAATGAGCAGTTCTTC. Translated, it gives CASAFPANEQFF.